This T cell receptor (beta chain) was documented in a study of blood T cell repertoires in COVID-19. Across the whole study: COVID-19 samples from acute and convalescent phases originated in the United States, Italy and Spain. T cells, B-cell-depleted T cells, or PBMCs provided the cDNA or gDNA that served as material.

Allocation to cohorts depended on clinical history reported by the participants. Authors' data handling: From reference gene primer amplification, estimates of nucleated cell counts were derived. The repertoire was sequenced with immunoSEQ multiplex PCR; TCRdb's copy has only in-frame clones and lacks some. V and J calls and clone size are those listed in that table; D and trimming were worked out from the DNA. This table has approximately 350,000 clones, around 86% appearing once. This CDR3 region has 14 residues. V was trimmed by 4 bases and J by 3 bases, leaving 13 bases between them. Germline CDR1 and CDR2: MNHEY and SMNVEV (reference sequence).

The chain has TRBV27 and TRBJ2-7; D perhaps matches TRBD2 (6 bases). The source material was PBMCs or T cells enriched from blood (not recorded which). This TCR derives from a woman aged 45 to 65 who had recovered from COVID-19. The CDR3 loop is CASSWGGLYYEQYF. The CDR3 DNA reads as TGTGCCAGCAGTTGGGGAGGTCTTTACTACGAGCAGTACTTC.